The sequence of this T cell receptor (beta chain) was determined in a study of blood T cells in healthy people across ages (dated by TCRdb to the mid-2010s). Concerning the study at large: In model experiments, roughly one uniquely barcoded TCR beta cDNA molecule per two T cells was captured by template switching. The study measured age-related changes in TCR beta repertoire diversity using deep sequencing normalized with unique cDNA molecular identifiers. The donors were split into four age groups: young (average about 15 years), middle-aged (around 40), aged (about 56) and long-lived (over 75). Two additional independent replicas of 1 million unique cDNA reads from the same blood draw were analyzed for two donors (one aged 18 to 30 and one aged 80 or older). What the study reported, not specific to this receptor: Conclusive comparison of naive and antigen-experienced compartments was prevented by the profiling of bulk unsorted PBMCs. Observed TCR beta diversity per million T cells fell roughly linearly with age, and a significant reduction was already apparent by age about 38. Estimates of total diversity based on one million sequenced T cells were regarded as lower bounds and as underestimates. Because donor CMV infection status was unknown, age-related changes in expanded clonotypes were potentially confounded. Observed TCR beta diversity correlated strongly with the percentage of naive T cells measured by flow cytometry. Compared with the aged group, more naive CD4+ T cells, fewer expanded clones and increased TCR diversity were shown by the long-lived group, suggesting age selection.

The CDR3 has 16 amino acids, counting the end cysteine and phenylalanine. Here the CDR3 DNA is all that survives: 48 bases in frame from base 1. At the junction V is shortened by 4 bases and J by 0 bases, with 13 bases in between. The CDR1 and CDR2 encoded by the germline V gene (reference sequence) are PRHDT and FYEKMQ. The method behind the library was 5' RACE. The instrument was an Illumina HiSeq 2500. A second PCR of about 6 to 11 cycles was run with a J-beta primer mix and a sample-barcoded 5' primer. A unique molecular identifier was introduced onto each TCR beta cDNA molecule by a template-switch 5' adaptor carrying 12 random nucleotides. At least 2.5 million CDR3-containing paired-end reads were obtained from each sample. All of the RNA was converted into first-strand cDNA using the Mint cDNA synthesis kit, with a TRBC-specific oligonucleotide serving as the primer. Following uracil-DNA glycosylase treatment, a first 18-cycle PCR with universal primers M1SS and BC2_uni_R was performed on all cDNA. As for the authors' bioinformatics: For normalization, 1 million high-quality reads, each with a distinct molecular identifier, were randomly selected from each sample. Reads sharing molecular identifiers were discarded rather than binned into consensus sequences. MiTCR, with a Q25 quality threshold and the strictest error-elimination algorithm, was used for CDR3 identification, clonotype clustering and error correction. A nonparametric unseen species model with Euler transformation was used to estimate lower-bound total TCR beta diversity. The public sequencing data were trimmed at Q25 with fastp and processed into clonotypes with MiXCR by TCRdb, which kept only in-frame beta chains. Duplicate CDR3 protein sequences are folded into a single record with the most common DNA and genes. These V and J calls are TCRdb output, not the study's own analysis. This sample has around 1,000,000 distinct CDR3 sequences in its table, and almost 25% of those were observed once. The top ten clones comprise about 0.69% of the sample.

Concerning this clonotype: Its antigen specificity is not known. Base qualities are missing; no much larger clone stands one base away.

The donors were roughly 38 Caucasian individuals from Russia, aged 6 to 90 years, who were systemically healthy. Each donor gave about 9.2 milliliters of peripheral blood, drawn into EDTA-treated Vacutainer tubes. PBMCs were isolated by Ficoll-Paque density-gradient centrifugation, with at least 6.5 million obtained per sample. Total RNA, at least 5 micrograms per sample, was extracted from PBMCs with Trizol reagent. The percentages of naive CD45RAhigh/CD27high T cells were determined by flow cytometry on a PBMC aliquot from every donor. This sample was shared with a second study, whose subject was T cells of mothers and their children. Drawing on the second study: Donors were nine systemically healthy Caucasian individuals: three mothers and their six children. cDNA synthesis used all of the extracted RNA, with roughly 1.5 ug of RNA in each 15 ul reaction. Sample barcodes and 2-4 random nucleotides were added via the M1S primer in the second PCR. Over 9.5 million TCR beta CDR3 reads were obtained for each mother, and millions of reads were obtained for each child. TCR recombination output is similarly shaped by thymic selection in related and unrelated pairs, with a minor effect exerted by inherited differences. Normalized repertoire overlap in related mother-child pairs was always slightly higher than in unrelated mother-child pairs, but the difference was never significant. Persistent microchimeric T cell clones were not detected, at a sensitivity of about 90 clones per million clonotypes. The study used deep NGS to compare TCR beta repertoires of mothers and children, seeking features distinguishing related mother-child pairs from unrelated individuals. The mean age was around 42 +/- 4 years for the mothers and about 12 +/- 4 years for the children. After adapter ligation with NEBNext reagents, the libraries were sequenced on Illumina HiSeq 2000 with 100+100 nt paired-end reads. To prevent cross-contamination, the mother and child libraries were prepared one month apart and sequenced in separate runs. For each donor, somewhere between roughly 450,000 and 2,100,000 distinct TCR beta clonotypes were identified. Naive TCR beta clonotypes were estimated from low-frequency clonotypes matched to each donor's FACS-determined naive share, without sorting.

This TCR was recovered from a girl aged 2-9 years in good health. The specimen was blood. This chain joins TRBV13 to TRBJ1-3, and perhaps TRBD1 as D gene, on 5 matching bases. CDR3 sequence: CASSSFGGSSGNTIYF. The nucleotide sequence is TGTGCCAGCAGCTCCTTTGGGGGATCCTCTGGAAACACCATATATTTT. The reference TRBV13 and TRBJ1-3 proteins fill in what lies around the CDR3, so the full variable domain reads AAGVIQSPRHLIKEKRETATLKCYPIPRHDTVYWYQQGPGQDPQFLISFYEKMQSDKGSIPDRFSAQQFSDYHSELNMSSLELGDSALYFCASSSFGGSSGNTIYFGEGSWLTVV.